Following are 14 T cell receptor beta chains from one sample sequenced in a study of PD-L1 blockade in urothelial cancer. Clones were sequenced by immunoSEQ multiplex PCR, and TCRdb holds only the in-frame ones, with some missing. The table has around 110,000 clones, around 89% seen once; the top ten hold 1.7%. Time point of the sample: peripheral blood 6 weeks after treatment start. Source: PBMCs, taken around atezolizumab (anti-PD-L1) treatment. The receptor set was obtained from a man aged 55 to 70 with urothelial cancer.

The rearrangement uses TRBV5-6 and TRBJ2-3; D may be TRBD2 (6 bases). CDR1 is SGHDT, CDR2 YYEEEE, per germline. CDR3 length equals 15 residues. The V gene lost 7 bases and the J gene lost 0 bases, with 15 bases spanning the gap. CDR3: CASFPAGSSTDTQYF. The CDR3, as DNA: TGTGCCAGCTTCCCGGCGGGATCAAGCACAGATACGCAGTATTTT.

The gene calls are TRBV7-9 and TRBJ2-3; TRBD2 might be the D (6 bases). Trimming took off 5 bases at V and 2 bases at J, with 11 bases between the two ends. The CDR3 extends over 14 amino acids. Germline V gene sequence: CDR1 SEHNR, CDR2 FQNEAQ (reference sequence). The CDR3 sequence: CASSRDWDTDTQYF. The CDR3 nucleotides read TGTGCCAGCAGCCGGGACTGGGACACAGATACGCAGTATTTT.

This chain links TRBV6-6 with TRBJ1-3; D might be TRBD1 (5 bases). Trimming left V 7 bases short and J 0 bases short, with 13 bases between. The CDR3 is made up of 15 amino acids. The germline CDR1 and CDR2 sequences are MNHNY and SVGAGI (reference sequence). CDR3 sequence: CASTPDISSGNTIYF. CDR3 DNA sequence: TGTGCCAGCACCCCGGACATCTCCTCTGGAAACACCATATATTTT.

The chain's CDR3 is CAISRGPSGGPDTQYF. The CDR3, as DNA: TGTGCCATCAGCCGAGGTCCTAGCGGGGGCCCAGATACGCAGTATTTT. The chain carries TRBV10-3 and TRBJ2-3; 10 nucleotides line up with TRBD2. The germline V gene has CDR1 ENHRY and CDR2 SYGVKD. The CDR3 consists of 16 residues. V lost 6 bases to trimming and J lost 4 bases; unmatched junction nucleotides: 10.

The CDR3 coding sequence is TGCAGTGCTTACCGGGGGGAGACCCAGTACTTC. Translation gives CSAYRGETQYF. The V call is TRBV20-1, the J call TRBJ2-5; the D gene is possibly TRBD2 (6 bases). The CDR3 runs to 11 residues. Trimming left V 5 bases short and J 5 bases short, with 9 bases between. CDR1 is DFQATT, CDR2 SNEGSKA, per germline (reference sequence).

The gene calls are TRBV6-5 and TRBJ2-1; TRBD2 is a possible D gene (6 bases). V dropped 3 bases and J dropped 0 bases, with 12 bases sitting between them. CDR1 and CDR2 (germline): MNHEY, SVGAGI. This CDR3 is built from 16 residues. The CDR3 here is CASSYAAGSSYNEQFF. The CDR3 DNA reads TGTGCCAGCAGTTATGCGGCGGGGAGCTCCTACAATGAGCAGTTCTTC.

This clone came up a few times. The V call is TRBV19, the J call TRBJ2-1; the match to TRBD2 covers 7 bases. The germline gives CDR1 LNHDA, CDR2 SQIVND (reference sequence). The CDR3 has 17 amino acids. V shed 4 bases, J shed 6 bases, and the junction held 15 bases outside the gene matches. CDR3 nucleotides: TGTGCCAGTAGTACTCTGAGTGGCGGGAGTGGTCGCAATGAGCAGTTCTTC. As protein: CASSTLSGGSGRNEQFF. Complete variable domain (other parts from reference TRBV19 and TRBJ2-1): DGGITQSPKYLFRKEGQNVTLSCEQNLNHDAMYWYRQDPGQGLRLIYYSQIVNDFQKGDIAEGYSVSREKKESFPLTVTSAQKNPTAFYLCASSTLSGGSGRNEQFFGPGTRLTVL.

The V and J genes are TRBV28 and TRBJ1-2; D is perhaps TRBD1 (6 bases). Deletions cut 4 bases from V and 1 base from J, with 10 bases between. Germline V gives CDR1 MDHEN, CDR2 SYDVKM. This CDR3 is 14 amino acids long. The CDR3 sequence is CASSSRGINYGYTF. The CDR3 coding sequence is TGTGCCAGCAGTTCCAGGGGTATTAACTATGGCTACACCTTC.

This clone has just one count. This chain joins TRBV5-1 and TRBJ1-3; D unclear. The CDR3 contains 13 residues. V lost 0 bases and J lost 4, with 5 bases in between. CDR1 SGHRS and CDR2 YFSETQ come from the germline V gene. In DNA, the CDR3 is TGCGCCAGCAGCTTGGTATTAGGAAACACCATATATTTT. Encoded protein: CASSLVLGNTIYF. The complete variable domain, with remaining parts taken from reference TRBV5-1 and TRBJ1-3, reads KAGVTQTPRYLIKTRGQQVTLSCSPISGHRSVSWYQQTPGQGLQFLFEYFSETQRNKGNFPGRFSGRQFSNSRSEMNVSTLELGDSALYLCASSLVLGNTIYFGEGSWLTVV.

The chain carries TRBV4-2 and TRBJ2-3; 11 bases agree with TRBD2. The CDR3 runs to 17 residues. CDR1 and CDR2 (germline): LGHNA, YNFKEQ. V was pared by 3 bases and J by 1 base, with 6 bases of the junction left unmatched. The DNA of the CDR3 is TGTGCCAGCAGCCAGGGATTACTAGCGGGGGGCACAGATACGCAGTATTTT. Its translation: CASSQGLLAGGTDTQYF.

This clone was detected only a few times. J is TRBJ2-1 and V is TRBV19, with 7 bases matching TRBD1. Germline assignment: CDR1 LNHDA and CDR2 SQIVND (reference sequence). The CDR3 is 14 amino acids. The V gene end was trimmed by 5 bases and the J gene end by 9 bases; junction bases not matched to a gene: 10. CDR3 DNA sequence: TGTGCCAGTAGTCAACTAACAGGGGCCGGTGAGCAGTTCTTC. Its translation is CASSQLTGAGEQFF.

This clone was seen a handful of times. The rearrangement uses TRBV6-6 and TRBJ2-3; D gene ambiguous. The CDR3 is made up of 14 amino acids. The germline CDR1 and CDR2 sequences are MNHNY and SVGAGI (reference sequence). With 5 bases removed from V and 1 base from J, the gap between germline ends came to 10 bases. For the CDR3, the DNA is TGTGCCAGCAGTCCTCCGATAGGCACAGATACGCAGTATTTT. Protein product: CASSPPIGTDTQYF.

V usage is TRBV6-1 and J usage is TRBJ1-5; 7 bases agree with TRBD1. V dropped 3 bases and J dropped 6; count of bases not matched to a gene: 5. The V gene's germline CDR1 is MNHNS and CDR2 SASEGT. The CDR3 length is 14 residues. CDR3 loop: CASSETGTFQPQHF. For the CDR3, the DNA is TGTGCCAGCAGTGAGACAGGGACGTTTCAGCCCCAGCATTTT.

The chain couples TRBV2 to TRBJ2-1; D uncertain. The CDR3 covers 13 residues. Trimming removed 3 bases from V and 7 bases from J, with 10 bases in between. Germline V gene data show CDR1 as SNHLY and CDR2 as FYNNEI. The DNA for the CDR3 is TGTGCCAGCAGTGATGGCGGTGGGAATGAGCAGTTCTTC. This encodes CASSDGGGNEQFF. The full variable domain, completed using reference TRBV2 and TRBJ2-1, is EPEVTQTPSHQVTQMGQEVILRCVPISNHLYFYWYRQILGQKVEFLVSFYNNEISEKSEIFDDQFSVERPDGSNFTLKIRSTKLEDSAMYFCASSDGGGNEQFFGPGTRLTVL.